The 17 T cell receptor beta chains given below trace back to one sample, sequenced in a study of early T cells in non-severe SARS-CoV-2 infection. Each CDR3 protein gets one entry after TCRdb re-called the 5' RACE reads with MiXCR. The data show roughly 80,000 distinct CDR3 sequences, with about 14% seen just once and under 4% held by the top ten. The specimen sequenced was whole blood. The origin of the receptors is an adult who was a healthcare worker with PCR-confirmed SARS-CoV-2 infection or an uninfected control (not recorded which).

This clonotype has ten or more counts. V gene TRBV24-1 combines with J gene TRBJ2-1; D might be TRBD2 (7 bases). Germline V lookup: CDR1 KGHDR, CDR2 SFDVKD. There are 15 residues in the CDR3. Trimming shortened V by 3 bases and J by 5 bases, and 13 bases separated the two germline ends. CDR3 bases: TGTGCCACCAGTGATCTGGGGGGGGCCCACAATGAGCAGTTCTTC. Its translation is CATSDLGGAHNEQFF.

In this sample, this clonotype turned up a few times. This chain uses TRBV20-1 with TRBJ2-7; D gene unclear. Germline V gives CDR1 DFQATT, CDR2 SNEGSKA (reference sequence). Trimming stripped 0 bases from V and 1 base from J, with 10 bases between. This CDR3 contains 14 residues. Here the CDR3 reads CSARDIRDSYEQYF. CDR3 bases: TGCAGTGCTAGAGATATCCGAGATTCCTACGAGCAGTACTTC.

The V and J genes are TRBV12-3 or TRBV12-4 and TRBJ2-1; TRBD2 might be the D (6 bases). The CDR3 has 12 amino acids. V lost 3 bases and J 10 bases, leaving 10 bases between the germline ends. For the CDR3, the DNA is TGTGCCAGCAGTTTGCGGGGCAACGAGCAGTTCTTC. It specifies CASSLRGNEQFF.

This clonotype has ten or more counts. This sequence joins TRBV30 and TRBJ2-3, with 8 bases aligning to TRBD1. J lost 4 bases, V lost 5 bases, and 11 bases had no gene match. The CDR3 runs 15 residues. CDR1 GTSNPN and CDR2 SVGIG come from the germline V gene (reference sequence). The CDR3 bases are TGTGCCTGGGGGAGGACAGGGTCGGGATCAGATACGCAGTATTTT. Residues: CAWGRTGSGSDTQYF.

This clonotype was detected ten times or more. The genes are TRBV12-3 or TRBV12-4 and TRBJ1-2; possible D gene TRBD1, 6 bases. CDR3 length: 12 amino acids. V lost 2 bases and J 8 bases, leaving 9 bases between the germline ends. The chain's CDR3 is CASSLTQGGYTF. As DNA, the CDR3 is TGTGCCAGCAGTTTAACCCAGGGGGGCTACACCTTC.

This clonotype came up a few times. The chain uses TRBV9 and TRBJ2-3; D is uncertain. This CDR3 spans 15 amino acids. Trimming removed 2 bases at V and 6 bases at J, with 16 bases between. Looked up from germline, CDR1 is SGDLS and CDR2 is YYNGEE. The CDR3 DNA reads TGTGCCAGCAGCGTCTCCCTCCCCGCCGCCGATACGCAGTATTTT. Its translation is CASSVSLPAADTQYF.

This clonotype was seen a few times. Mismatch with germline at one junction end may stem from a read error. This rearrangement joins TRBV6-4 to TRBJ2-2; D is perhaps TRBD2 (6 bases). Germline V lookup: CDR1 MRHNA, CDR2 SNTAGT. There are 13 residues in the CDR3. CDR3 DNA sequence: TGTGCCAGCAGTGAAAGATCGGGCGGGGATCTGTTTTTT. It encodes CASSERSGGDLFF.

This clonotype has a count of ten or more. The chain carries TRBV27 and TRBJ1-2, with D uncertain. Trimming cost V 8 bases and J 6 bases, with 4 bases left between them. CDR3 length equals 9 residues. The germline CDR1 and CDR2 sequences are MNHEY and SMNVEV (reference sequence). The CDR3 DNA is TGTGCCAGCCCTAATGGCTACACCTTC. Protein sequence: CASPNGYTF.

This clonotype showed up many times. One junction end disagrees with the germline gene, perhaps due to a read error. This sequence joins TRBV18 and TRBJ1-1; no clear D gene. Germline assignment: CDR1 KGHSH and CDR2 LQKENI. This CDR3 is built from 15 residues. In DNA, the CDR3 is TGTGCCAGCTCCCCACCGGCTGGCGGAAACACTGAAGCTTTCTTT. Protein sequence: CASSPPAGGNTEAFF. Full variable domain (remainder filled in from reference TRBV18 and TRBJ1-1): NAGVMQNPRHLVRRRGQEARLRCSPMKGHSHVYWYRQLPEEGLKFMVYLQKENIIDESGMPKERFSAEFPKEGPSILRIQQVVRGDSAAYFCASSPPAGGNTEAFFGQGTRLTVV.

In its sample, this clonotype was seen many times. This chain uses TRBV12-3 or TRBV12-4 with TRBJ1-5; D unresolved. V lost 6 bases and J lost 2, with 8 bases in between. There are 13 residues in the CDR3. DNA of the CDR3: TGTGCCAGCAGCCTCTGGGGCAATCAGCCCCAGCATTTT. Protein: CASSLWGNQPQHF.

The V gene is TRBV4-1, the J gene TRBJ2-1; D is unresolved. Germline V gives CDR1 MGHRA, CDR2 YSYEKL. V was pared by 3 bases and J by 7 bases, with 7 bases between. CDR3 length: 12 residues. The CDR3 sequence is CASSHLPNEQFF. CDR3 nucleotide sequence: TGCGCCAGCAGCCACCTACCAAATGAGCAGTTCTTC.

The J gene is TRBJ2-5, the V gene TRBV18; tentatively, D is TRBD1 (6 bases). Germline lookup yields CDR1 KGHSH and CDR2 LQKENI. This CDR3 spans 16 amino acids. The germline V and J ends were trimmed by 4 bases and 4 bases, with 19 bases remaining between them. The chain's CDR3 is CASSRQAGHRGETQYF. DNA for the CDR3: TGTGCCAGCTCACGACAGGCTGGCCATAGAGGAGAGACCCAGTACTTC.

This clonotype occurred a few times. The rearrangement links TRBV5-5 to TRBJ2-2; D not resolved. Per the germline V gene, CDR1 is SGHKS and CDR2 is YYEKEE (reference sequence). V gave up 1 base and J gave up 0 bases, with 7 bases separating them. CDR3 length equals 15 residues. CDR3 region: CASSLIDSNTGELFF. In DNA form, the CDR3 reads TGTGCCAGCAGCTTGATAGACTCGAACACCGGGGAGCTGTTTTTT.

This chain joins TRBV7-3 and TRBJ2-5; 10 positions match TRBD2. The length of the CDR3 is 15 residues. Germline V gene data show CDR1 as SGHTA and CDR2 as FQGTGA. J lost 2 bases, V lost 5 bases, and 5 bases had no gene match. The CDR3 DNA is TGTGCCAGCAGCCGGGGACTAGCGTTTCAAGAGACCCAGTACTTC. Amino acid sequence: CASSRGLAFQETQYF.

The V call is TRBV11-3, the J call TRBJ2-1; 8 positions match TRBD1. The CDR3 sequence is 14 residues long. Germline assignment: CDR1 SGHNT and CDR2 YENEEA. The V gene end was trimmed by 8 bases and the J gene end by 4 bases; junction bases not matched to a gene: 7. Here the CDR3 reads CASRTRDRYNEQFF. The CDR3 coding sequence is TGTGCCAGCCGCACCCGGGACAGGTACAATGAGCAGTTCTTC.

The chain links TRBV20-1 to TRBJ2-1; no reliable D call. The ends were cut back, 5 bases at V and 1 base at J, with 3 bases in the middle. CDR3 length: 11 residues. CDR1 DFQATT and CDR2 SNEGSKA come from the germline V gene (reference sequence). The CDR3 sequence: CSASSYNEQFF. The CDR3 bases are TGCAGTGCTTCGTCCTACAATGAGCAGTTCTTC.

This chain connects TRBV29-1 to TRBJ2-5, with D unclear. Germline V gene sequence: CDR1 SQVTM, CDR2 ANQGSEA. The CDR3 is made up of 12 amino acids. The germline V and J ends were trimmed by 5 bases and 1 base, with 8 bases remaining between them. The CDR3 here is CSVWESQETQYF. In nucleotides, the CDR3 is TGCAGCGTTTGGGAATCCCAAGAGACCCAGTACTTC.